This T cell receptor beta chain was observed in a study of vaccination and CD4 T cells after COVID-19. The Oncomine TCR Beta short-read assay sequenced DNA from cultured CD4+ T cells. Using its own MiXCR run on the PCR reads, TCRdb lists one record per CDR3 protein. Of some 15,000 distinct CDR3 sequences in the sample, approximately 52% were seen once. Note on this clonotype: Its cognate antigen is unknown.

The treatment: approximately 10-day PBMC culture with coronavirus spike peptide pools or control peptides (ViraFEST assay). The germline V gene encodes CDR1 SNHLY and CDR2 FYNNEI. The CDR3 extends over 15 amino acids. V lost 6 bases to trimming and J lost 0 bases; unmatched junction nucleotides: 5. The sequencing sample was made of CD4+ T cells from blood, cultured in vitro. This clonotype originated in a human donor who had recovered from COVID-19. The genes are TRBV2 and TRBJ1-3, with 7 positions matching TRBD1. CDR3 DNA: TGTGCCAGCAGCGAACGGACAGGCTCTGGAAACACCATATATTTT. This encodes CASSERTGSGNTIYF.